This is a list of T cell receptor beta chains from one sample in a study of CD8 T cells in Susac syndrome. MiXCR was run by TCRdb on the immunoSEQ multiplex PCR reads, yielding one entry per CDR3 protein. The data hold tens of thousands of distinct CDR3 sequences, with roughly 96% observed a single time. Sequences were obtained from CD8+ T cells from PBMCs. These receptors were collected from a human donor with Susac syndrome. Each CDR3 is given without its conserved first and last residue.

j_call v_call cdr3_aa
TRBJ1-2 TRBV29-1 SVATGGDGYT
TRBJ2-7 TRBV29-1 SVEGRGQESHEQY
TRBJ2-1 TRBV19 ASTPRWETGVYNEQF
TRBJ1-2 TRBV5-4 ASSLQLNYGYT
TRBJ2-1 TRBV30 AWSPSDMEQF
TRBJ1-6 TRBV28 ASGQGNRPLH
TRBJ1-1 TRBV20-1 SARAVIEAF
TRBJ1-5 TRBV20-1 SARDDKGIRGNQPQH
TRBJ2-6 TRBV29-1 SVDDGRSGANVLT
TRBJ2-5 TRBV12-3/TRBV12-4 ASTRRTAQETQY
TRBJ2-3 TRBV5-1 ASSRGPATDTQY
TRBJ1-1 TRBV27 ASSSMGVNTEAF
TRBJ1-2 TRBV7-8 ASSAGYRDGNNYGYT
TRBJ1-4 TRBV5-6 ASSLQGTAKLF
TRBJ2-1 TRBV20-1 SALTSRTYNEQF
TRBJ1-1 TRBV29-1 SAGQGPNTEAF
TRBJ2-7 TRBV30 AWSREYEQY
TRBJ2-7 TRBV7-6 ASSLATGGPYEQY
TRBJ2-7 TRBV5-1 ASSFGAGVKDEQY
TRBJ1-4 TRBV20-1 SASGGFDMANEKLF
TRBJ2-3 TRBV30 AWSTGRSTDTQY
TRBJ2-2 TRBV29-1 SASHGGDTGELF
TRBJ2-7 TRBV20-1 SARGPTGVRYEQY
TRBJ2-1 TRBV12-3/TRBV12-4 ASSSGGRYNEQF
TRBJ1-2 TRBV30 AWKGRGVYGYT
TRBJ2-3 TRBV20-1 SASESSGGTDTQY
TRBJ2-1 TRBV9 ASSSGGAGNEQF
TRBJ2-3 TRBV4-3 ASSQDWRGGTDTQY
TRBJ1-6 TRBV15 ATSTGQMTSPLH
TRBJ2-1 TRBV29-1 SVEDPIGGSGFNEQF
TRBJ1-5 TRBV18 ASSPSGGVNQPQH
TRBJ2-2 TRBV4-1 ASSQAQTAGELF
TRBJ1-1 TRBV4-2 ASSQRGQGDTEAF
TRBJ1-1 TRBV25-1 ASSDGSEAF
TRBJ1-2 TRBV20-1 SARDGKQAYGYT
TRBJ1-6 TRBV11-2 ASSLLTGTNSPLH
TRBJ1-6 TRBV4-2 ASSQAQGLGDSPLH
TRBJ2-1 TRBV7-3 ASSLQIAGTNEQF
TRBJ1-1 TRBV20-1 SARETLATEAF
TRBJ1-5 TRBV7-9 ASSHGTGESPQH
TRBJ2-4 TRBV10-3 AISESDRLAKNIQY
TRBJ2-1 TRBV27 ASSVGTNEQF
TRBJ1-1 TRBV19 ASSIRGLGGGTEAF
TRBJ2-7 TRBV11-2 ASSLGRTSSYEQY
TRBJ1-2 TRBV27 ASSDAVKGPYGYT
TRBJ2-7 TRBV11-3 ASSLSGGPVYEQY
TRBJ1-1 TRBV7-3 ASSSTMNTEAF
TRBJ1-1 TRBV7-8 ASSLEGDTEAF
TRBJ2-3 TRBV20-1 SAAGGPDADTQY
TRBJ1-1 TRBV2 ASSAPGIENTEAF
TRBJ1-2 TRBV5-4 ASSLDTSRGYT
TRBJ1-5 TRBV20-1 SAMGSDQPQH
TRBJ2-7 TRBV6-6 ASRGTSEDEQY
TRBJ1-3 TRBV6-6 ASRSSGNTIY
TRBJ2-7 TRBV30 AWRPFLGSQY
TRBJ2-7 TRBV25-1 ASSDGSGTDEQY
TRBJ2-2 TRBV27 ASTQTGVTGELF